This TCR beta chain comes out of a study of blood T cell repertoires in COVID-19. CDR1 is SGHTA and CDR2 is FQGTGA in the germline V gene. The CDR3 is 13 amino acids. Trimming took 1 base from V and 3 from J, leaving 6 bases between them. This clone was seen a few times. Assay: immunoSEQ multiplex PCR; the TCRdb copy retains only in-frame clones and omits some. The sample yields about 78,000 clones, around nine tenths seen once. V is TRBV7-3 and J is TRBJ1-1; a possible D gene is TRBD1 (5 bases). Sequenced sample: peripheral blood. This sequence was found in a woman in her sixties or seventies with acute or convalescent COVID-19. CDR3 protein: CASSLRGDTEAFF. The CDR3 DNA is TGTGCCAGCAGCTTAAGGGGGGACACTGAAGCTTTCTTT.